Listed below are T cell receptor beta chains from one sample, sequenced in a study of CD8+ T cells in alopecia areata. TCRdb keeps only in-frame clones here, not all; method: immunoSEQ multiplex PCR. The sample includes some 190,000 clones, approximately 49% seen only once; the top ten take roughly a tenth. The input for sequencing was CD8+ T cells sorted from blood, taken between weeks 51 and 54, from a patient treated with tofacitinib. The receptors stem from a human donor with alopecia areata. Each CDR3 is given with its conserved first and last residue. Each record gives: clone size, V gene, J gene, D gene, CDR3 protein, CDR3 DNA. D genes are given only for firm matches. Clone sizes are given selectively: once, few, many, or a class where the clone is expanded.

abundance: NA
v_gene: TRBV27
j_gene: TRBJ2-5
d_gene: NA
CDR3aa: CASSLRGVETQYF
CDR3nt: TGTGCCAGCAGTTTAAGGGGGGTGGAGACCCAGTACTTC

abundance: few
v_gene: TRBV7-9
j_gene: TRBJ2-7
d_gene: NA
CDR3aa: CASSLVHSILYEQYF
CDR3nt: TGTGCCAGCAGCTTAGTTCACAGTATCCTCTACGAGCAGTACTTC

abundance: NA
v_gene: TRBV4-1
j_gene: TRBJ1-5
d_gene: NA
CDR3aa: CASSQRDSNQPQHF
CDR3nt: TGCGCCAGCAGCCAAAGAGATAGCAATCAGCCCCAGCATTTT

abundance: few
v_gene: TRBV9
j_gene: TRBJ2-1
d_gene: TRBD2
CDR3aa: CASSVRGGPKNEQFF
CDR3nt: TGTGCCAGCAGCGTACGGGGGGGCCCCAAAAATGAGCAGTTCTTC

abundance: NA
v_gene: TRBV6-5
j_gene: TRBJ1-5
d_gene: NA
CDR3aa: CASSHRGTDQPQHF
CDR3nt: TGTGCCAGCAGCCATCGGGGGACGGATCAGCCCCAGCATTTT

abundance: few
v_gene: TRBV30
j_gene: TRBJ1-1
d_gene: NA
CDR3aa: CAWSEVDTEAFF
CDR3nt: TGTGCCTGGAGTGAAGTGGACACTGAAGCTTTCTTT

abundance: few
v_gene: TRBV5-1
j_gene: TRBJ2-5
d_gene: NA
CDR3aa: CASSLEASLEETQYF
CDR3nt: TGCGCCAGCAGCTTGGAGGCGTCCCTCGAAGAGACCCAGTACTTC

abundance: few
v_gene: TRBV29-1
j_gene: TRBJ1-2
d_gene: NA
CDR3aa: CSVDGPWGYTF
CDR3nt: TGCAGCGTTGATGGTCCCTGGGGCTACACCTTC

abundance: NA
v_gene: TRBV11-2
j_gene: TRBJ2-1
d_gene: TRBD2
CDR3aa: CASSLARSGGAYEQFF
CDR3nt: TGTGCCAGCAGCTTAGCGCGTAGCGGGGGGGCCTATGAGCAGTTCTTC

abundance: NA
v_gene: TRBV30
j_gene: TRBJ1-5
d_gene: NA
CDR3aa: CAWSISPSQPQHF
CDR3nt: TGTGCCTGGAGTATTAGTCCCAGTCAGCCCCAGCATTTT

abundance: NA
v_gene: TRBV29-1
j_gene: TRBJ2-5
d_gene: NA
CDR3aa: CSGEPGPQETQYF
CDR3nt: TGCAGCGGAGAACCGGGTCCCCAAGAGACCCAGTACTTC

abundance: many
v_gene: TRBV10-2
j_gene: TRBJ2-7
d_gene: NA
CDR3aa: CASTRGTSSYEQYF
CDR3nt: TGCGCCAGCACCCGGGGGACGAGCTCCTACGAGCAGTACTTC

abundance: NA
v_gene: TRBV5-1
j_gene: TRBJ2-3
d_gene: TRBD2
CDR3aa: CASSAGLAGGLTDTQYF
CDR3nt: TGCGCCAGCAGCGCTGGACTAGCGGGGGGGCTGACAGATACGCAGTATTTT

abundance: NA
v_gene: TRBV6-5
j_gene: TRBJ1-2
d_gene: NA
CDR3aa: CASSHQGLGGYTF
CDR3nt: TGTGCCAGCAGTCATCAGGGGCTGGGTGGCTACACCTTC

abundance: NA
v_gene: TRBV13
j_gene: TRBJ2-7
d_gene: NA
CDR3aa: CASSFYGYYEQYF
CDR3nt: TGTGCCAGCAGCTTTTACGGGTACTACGAGCAGTACTTC

abundance: NA
v_gene: TRBV4-1
j_gene: TRBJ1-2
d_gene: NA
CDR3aa: CASSRGTDVLYGYTF
CDR3nt: TGCGCCAGCAGCCGCGGGACCGATGTTTTATATGGCTACACCTTC

abundance: once
v_gene: TRBV30
j_gene: TRBJ1-4
d_gene: NA
CDR3aa: CAWKDHRGNEKLFF
CDR3nt: TGTGCCTGGAAGGACCACCGGGGTAATGAAAAACTGTTTTTT

abundance: NA
v_gene: TRBV30
j_gene: TRBJ1-1
d_gene: NA
CDR3aa: CAWSVLNTEAFF
CDR3nt: TGTGCCTGGAGTGTGTTGAACACTGAAGCTTTCTTT

abundance: few
v_gene: TRBV5-4
j_gene: TRBJ2-1
d_gene: NA
CDR3aa: CASSLSPNNEQFF
CDR3nt: TGTGCCAGCAGCTTATCCCCTAACAATGAGCAGTTCTTC

abundance: few
v_gene: TRBV11-2
j_gene: TRBJ2-3
d_gene: TRBD1
CDR3aa: CASSGPGTGASVSTDTQYF
CDR3nt: TGTGCCAGCAGCGGACCCGGGACAGGGGCATCTGTAAGCACAGATACGCAGTATTTT

abundance: few
v_gene: TRBV15
j_gene: TRBJ2-5
d_gene: NA
CDR3aa: CATSRDQRETQYF
CDR3nt: TGTGCCACCAGCAGAGATCAGAGGGAGACCCAGTACTTC

abundance: few
v_gene: TRBV25-1
j_gene: TRBJ1-5
d_gene: NA
CDR3aa: CASSEYSNQPQHF
CDR3nt: TGTGCCAGCAGTGAATATAGCAATCAGCCCCAGCATTTT

abundance: few
v_gene: TRBV30
j_gene: TRBJ1-2
d_gene: NA
CDR3aa: CAWRRGPTANYGYTF
CDR3nt: TGTGCCTGGAGAAGGGGTCCAACGGCTAACTATGGCTACACCTTC

abundance: NA
v_gene: TRBV4-1
j_gene: TRBJ2-2
d_gene: NA
CDR3aa: CASSQVPLGELFF
CDR3nt: TGCGCCAGCAGCCAAGTACCGCTCGGTGAGCTGTTTTTT

abundance: few
v_gene: TRBV29-1
j_gene: TRBJ1-2
d_gene: NA
CDR3aa: CSVEREGLGYGYTF
CDR3nt: TGCAGCGTTGAACGAGAGGGGCTCGGCTATGGCTACACCTTC

abundance: NA
v_gene: TRBV10-3
j_gene: TRBJ2-1
d_gene: TRBD2
CDR3aa: CAISESLTGGPSGNEQFF
CDR3nt: TGTGCCATCAGTGAGTCCCTCACGGGGGGTCCTTCGGGCAATGAGCAGTTCTTC

abundance: NA
v_gene: TRBV4-2
j_gene: TRBJ2-5
d_gene: TRBD2
CDR3aa: CASSPSSTSGVETQYF
CDR3nt: TGTGCCAGCAGCCCCTCTTCGACTAGCGGGGTAGAGACCCAGTACTTC

abundance: NA
v_gene: TRBV10-3
j_gene: TRBJ2-3
d_gene: TRBD1
CDR3aa: CAIKGQEDTQYF
CDR3nt: TGTGCCATCAAGGGACAGGAAGATACGCAGTATTTT

abundance: NA
v_gene: TRBV7-9
j_gene: TRBJ1-2
d_gene: TRBD1
CDR3aa: CASSSDRERDYGYTF
CDR3nt: TGTGCCAGCAGCTCCGACAGGGAAAGGGACTATGGCTACACCTTC

abundance: NA
v_gene: TRBV13
j_gene: TRBJ1-5
d_gene: NA
CDR3aa: CASSLGGSNQPQHF
CDR3nt: TGTGCCAGCAGCTTAGGAGGTAGCAATCAGCCCCAGCATTTT

abundance: NA
v_gene: TRBV7-2
j_gene: TRBJ2-1
d_gene: NA
CDR3aa: CASSLGGRNEQFF
CDR3nt: TGTGCCAGCAGCTTAGGGGGCCGAAATGAGCAGTTCTTC

abundance: few
v_gene: TRBV7-9
j_gene: TRBJ2-7
d_gene: NA
CDR3aa: CASSRISEQYF
CDR3nt: TGTGCCAGCAGCCGTATTAGCGAGCAGTACTTC

abundance: few
v_gene: TRBV6-5
j_gene: TRBJ2-6
d_gene: NA
CDR3aa: CASSSRGQSGANVLTF
CDR3nt: TGTGCCAGCAGTTCAAGGGGCCAGTCTGGGGCCAACGTCCTGACTTTC

abundance: NA
v_gene: TRBV30
j_gene: TRBJ1-2
d_gene: NA
CDR3aa: CARSRDGGYGYTF
CDR3nt: TGTGCCCGAAGCCGGGACGGCGGCTATGGCTACACCTTC

abundance: NA
v_gene: TRBV27
j_gene: TRBJ2-5
d_gene: NA
CDR3aa: CASRTAARLYF
CDR3nt: TGTGCCAGCAGGACGGCGGCCCGATTATACTTC

abundance: NA
v_gene: TRBV5-1
j_gene: TRBJ1-6
d_gene: NA
CDR3aa: CASSPDRSSYNSPLHF
CDR3nt: TGCGCCAGCAGCCCGGACCGAAGCTCCTATAATTCACCCCTCCACTTT

abundance: few
v_gene: TRBV9
j_gene: TRBJ2-5
d_gene: TRBD2
CDR3aa: CASTTSGDQETQYF
CDR3nt: TGTGCCAGCACGACTAGCGGGGACCAAGAGACCCAGTACTTC

abundance: NA
v_gene: TRBV30
j_gene: TRBJ1-5
d_gene: TRBD1
CDR3aa: CAWSVPGTEHQPQHF
CDR3nt: TGTGCCTGGAGTGTACCCGGGACAGAACATCAGCCCCAGCATTTT

abundance: NA
v_gene: TRBV15
j_gene: TRBJ2-7
d_gene: NA
CDR3aa: CATSRDRQNYEQYF
CDR3nt: TGTGCCACCAGCAGAGATAGACAAAACTACGAGCAGTACTTC

abundance: once
v_gene: TRBV15
j_gene: TRBJ1-4
d_gene: TRBD1
CDR3aa: CATSRGDRAEKLFF
CDR3nt: TGTGCCACCAGCAGAGGGGACAGGGCCGAAAAACTGTTTTTT

abundance: NA
v_gene: TRBV5-1
j_gene: TRBJ2-7
d_gene: TRBD1
CDR3aa: CASSPRRVDRVDYEQYF
CDR3nt: TGCGCCAGCAGCCCGCGAAGGGTGGACAGGGTAGACTACGAGCAGTACTTC

abundance: NA
v_gene: TRBV5-6
j_gene: TRBJ1-2
d_gene: NA
CDR3aa: CASSLGEALEGYGYTF
CDR3nt: TGTGCCAGCAGCTTGGGGGAGGCCTTAGAGGGCTATGGCTACACCTTC

abundance: few
v_gene: TRBV13
j_gene: TRBJ2-3
d_gene: NA
CDR3aa: CASSPQNTDTQYF
CDR3nt: TGTGCCAGCAGCCCCCAAAACACAGATACGCAGTATTTT

abundance: once
v_gene: TRBV7-9
j_gene: TRBJ2-1
d_gene: TRBD1
CDR3aa: CASSPGTGYYNEQFF
CDR3nt: TGTGCCAGCAGCCCGGGGACAGGGTACTACAATGAGCAGTTCTTC

abundance: NA
v_gene: TRBV7-8
j_gene: TRBJ2-7
d_gene: NA
CDR3aa: CASGVAAGYEQYF
CDR3nt: TGTGCCAGCGGCGTGGCTGCAGGGTACGAGCAGTACTTC

abundance: NA
v_gene: TRBV5-1
j_gene: TRBJ1-2
d_gene: NA
CDR3aa: CASSSETPREPYGYTF
CDR3nt: TGCGCCAGCAGCTCCGAGACCCCCAGGGAGCCCTATGGCTACACCTTC

abundance: few
v_gene: TRBV13
j_gene: TRBJ1-1
d_gene: TRBD1
CDR3aa: CASQQGWTEAFF
CDR3nt: TGTGCCAGCCAACAGGGGTGGACTGAAGCTTTCTTT

abundance: few
v_gene: TRBV14
j_gene: TRBJ1-2
d_gene: NA
CDR3aa: CASSAVENYGYTF
CDR3nt: TGTGCCAGCAGCGCGGTGGAGAACTATGGCTACACCTTC

abundance: NA
v_gene: TRBV27
j_gene: TRBJ2-7
d_gene: TRBD1
CDR3aa: CASSPARTGTYEQYF
CDR3nt: TGTGCCAGCAGTCCCGCCAGGACAGGGACCTACGAGCAGTACTTC

abundance: NA
v_gene: TRBV19
j_gene: TRBJ1-2
d_gene: NA
CDR3aa: CASSPREAINYGYTF
CDR3nt: TGTGCCAGTAGTCCACGAGAGGCTATTAACTATGGCTACACCTTC

abundance: few
v_gene: TRBV6-1
j_gene: TRBJ2-6
d_gene: NA
CDR3aa: CASTSGSSGANVLTF
CDR3nt: TGTGCCAGCACGTCGGGGTCCTCTGGGGCCAACGTCCTGACTTTC

abundance: NA
v_gene: TRBV4-1
j_gene: TRBJ2-7
d_gene: NA
CDR3aa: CASRPVGASYEQYF
CDR3nt: TGCGCCAGCCGGCCTGTAGGGGCCTCCTACGAGCAGTACTTC

abundance: few
v_gene: TRBV4-1
j_gene: TRBJ2-5
d_gene: NA
CDR3aa: CASSHDSEETQYF
CDR3nt: TGCGCCAGCAGCCACGACAGTGAAGAGACCCAGTACTTC